One sample yielded the 18 T cell receptor beta chains listed below, sequenced in a study of blood T cell repertoires in COVID-19. The assay was immunoSEQ multiplex PCR, and TCRdb's table has in-frame clones only and misses some. The repertoire holds roughly 230,000 clones, with around 81% as singletons. Sequences were obtained from PBMCs or T cells enriched from blood (not recorded which). The receptors derive from a man aged 45 to 65 who had recovered from COVID-19.

The chain combines TRBV28 with TRBJ1-2; 9 bases map to TRBD1. V dropped 4 bases and J dropped 5; count of bases not matched to a gene: 8. Per the germline V gene, CDR1 is MDHEN and CDR2 is SYDVKM. The CDR3 spans 15 residues. The DNA for the CDR3 is TGTGCCAGCAGTTCCCGGACAGGGGCTCCATATGGCTACACCTTC. Amino acid sequence: CASSSRTGAPYGYTF.

This chain joins TRBV7-9 and TRBJ2-5; 11 nucleotides agree with TRBD2. This CDR3 spans 16 amino acids. Germline V gene lookup returns CDR1 SEHNR and CDR2 FQNEAQ (reference sequence). V shed 6 bases, J shed 4 bases, and the junction held 10 bases outside the gene matches. The DNA of the CDR3 is TGTGCCAGCAGGCCATTAGCGGGAGGGCCTAGAGAGACCCAGTACTTC. Amino acid sequence: CASRPLAGGPRETQYF.

The chain carries TRBV19 and TRBJ2-5, with 8 bases identical to TRBD1. CDR1 LNHDA and CDR2 SQIVND come from the germline V gene (reference sequence). Trimming at V came to 6 bases and at J to 7 bases, leaving 10 bases not matched to a gene. CDR3 size: 14 residues. CDR3 DNA: TGTGCCAGTAGGACAGGGGTCCCCGGAGGGACCCAGTACTTC. It codes for CASRTGVPGGTQYF.

The CDR3, as DNA: TGTGCCAGCAGCTTTGTTGCTAGCGACTACGAGCAGTACTTC. The encoded protein is CASSFVASDYEQYF. The chain combines TRBV7-6 with TRBJ2-7; D possibly corresponds to TRBD2 (6 bases). The germline V gene encodes CDR1 SGHVS and CDR2 FNYEAQ. The CDR3 loop spans 14 amino acids. Deletions cut 3 bases from V and 3 bases from J, with 12 bases between.

The chain uses TRBV7-2 and TRBJ1-5; 9 bases fit TRBD1. Per the germline V gene, CDR1 is SGHTA and CDR2 is FQGNSA. This CDR3 comprises 13 residues. V was clipped by 5 bases and J by 4 bases; unmatched bases: 0. In DNA, the CDR3 is TGTGCCAGCAGCGGACAGGGGAATCAGCCCCAGCATTTT. Amino acids: CASSGQGNQPQHF.

This clone was counted a few times. CDR3 sequence: CASGGRQGPAEAFF. The CDR3 nucleotides read TGTGCCAGCGGGGGGCGACAGGGACCGGCTGAAGCTTTCTTT. The V call is TRBV6-5, the J call TRBJ1-1, with TRBD1 matching over 7 bases. Germline CDR1 MNHEY, CDR2 SVGAGI. The CDR3 is 14 amino acids. The J segment lost 6 bases and the V segment lost 8 bases, leaving 12 bases of the junction unmatched.

V is TRBV7-3 and J is TRBJ2-2; 10 nucleotides agree with TRBD2. The germline gives CDR1 SGHTA, CDR2 FQGTGA. This CDR3 region has 17 residues. The ends lost 0 bases at V and 7 bases at J; junction bases unmatched: 8. The CDR3: CASSLTASGSSSGELFF. The CDR3 DNA reads as TGTGCCAGCAGCTTAACGGCTAGCGGGAGTTCTAGCGGGGAGCTGTTTTTT.

V gene TRBV3-1 (or the pseudogene TRBV3-2) combines with J gene TRBJ1-2, with D perhaps matching TRBD1 (5 bases). Trimming cost V 1 base and J 2 bases, with 11 bases left between them. CDR3 length: 15 residues. CDR1 and CDR2 (germline): LGHDT, YNNKEL (reference sequence). For the CDR3, the DNA is TGTGCCAGCAGCCAAGGTGATCCAGGGAACTATGGCTACACCTTC. It encodes CASSQGDPGNYGYTF.

The V gene is TRBV29-1, the J gene TRBJ1-2; possible D gene TRBD1, 6 bases. V lost 5 bases to trimming and J lost 4 bases, with 14 bases between them. This CDR3 has 13 amino acids. In germline, CDR1 is SQVTM, CDR2 ANQGSEA. CDR3 sequence (DNA): TGCAGCGTTAGGACAGCGGGGAGCTATGGCTACACCTTC. Translation: CSVRTAGSYGYTF. Full variable domain (outside the CDR3, taken from reference TRBV29-1 and TRBJ1-2): SAVISQKPSRDICQRGTSLTIQCQVDSQVTMMFWYRQQPGQSLTLIATANQGSEATYESGFVIDKFPISRPNLTFSTLTVSNMSPEDSSIYLCSVRTAGSYGYTFGSGTRLTVV.

The chain couples TRBV5-4 to TRBJ1-3; a possible D gene is TRBD1 (5 bases). CDR1 is SGHNT, CDR2 YYREEE, per germline (reference sequence). V gave up 3 bases and J gave up 1 base, with 14 bases separating them. The CDR3 has 16 residues. This chain's CDR3 is CASSSRVRESGNTIYF. In nucleotides, the CDR3 is TGTGCCAGCAGCTCGCGCGTCAGGGAATCTGGAAACACCATATATTTT.

Here the CDR3 DNA reads TGTGCCAGCAGCTTAGAAGAAGGGGCCCTCCAGCCCCAGCATTTT. Translating it yields CASSLEEGALQPQHF. The chain joins TRBV7-2 to TRBJ1-5; D is perhaps TRBD1 (5 bases). The CDR3 is 15 residues long. Per germline, CDR1 SGHTA and CDR2 FQGNSA. V lost 1 base and J 7 bases, leaving 14 bases between the germline ends.

The chain recombines TRBV7-2 with TRBJ2-7, with D possibly being TRBD1 (6 bases). Germline lookup yields CDR1 SGHTA and CDR2 FQGNSA. This CDR3 has 15 amino acids. Trimming took off 6 bases at V and 3 bases at J, with 18 bases between the two ends. The CDR3: CASSSGDIHFYEQYF. DNA of the CDR3: TGTGCCAGCAGTAGTGGGGACATTCATTTCTACGAGCAGTACTTC.

This clone was seen only once. The V gene is TRBV6-2 or TRBV6-3, the J gene TRBJ2-2, with D perhaps matching TRBD1 (6 bases). V dropped 5 bases and J dropped 5 bases, with 12 bases sitting between them. The CDR3 covers 14 residues. CDR1 MNHEY and CDR2 SVGEGT come from the germline V gene. CDR3 nucleotide sequence: TGTGCCAGCAGTCGCATCAGGGGAACCGGGGAGCTGTTTTTT. Translating gives CASSRIRGTGELFF.

The gene calls are TRBV10-2 and TRBJ2-4, with 8 nucleotides matching TRBD1. The V gene's germline CDR1 is WSHSY and CDR2 SAAADI. CDR3 length: 17 amino acids. The V segment lost 4 bases and the J segment 0 bases; nucleotides outside the gene matches: 8. CDR3: CASSAQTGAGAKNIQYF. The CDR3 nucleotides read TGCGCCAGCAGTGCCCAGACAGGGGCGGGAGCCAAAAACATTCAGTACTTC.

The CDR3: CASRSAYDRGPYGYTF. As DNA, the CDR3 is TGCGCCAGCAGGAGCGCTTATGACAGGGGACCCTATGGCTACACCTTC. The chain employs TRBV5-1 and TRBJ1-2; TRBD1 aligns across 8 bases. In germline, CDR1 is SGHRS, CDR2 YFSETQ. V shed 5 bases, J shed 4 bases, and the junction held 13 bases outside the gene matches. The CDR3 spans 16 residues.

This clone appeared a few times. V usage is TRBV5-1 and J usage is TRBJ1-6, with a tentative D call TRBD1 (5 bases). The CDR3 is 14 amino acids. Between the trimmed V and J ends, which lost 5 bases and 7 bases, there was a span of 13 bases. Germline V gene sequence: CDR1 SGHRS, CDR2 YFSETQ. DNA of the CDR3: TGCGCCAGCAGGGGGCTATCATCCAATTCACCCCTCCACTTT. It yields the protein CASRGLSSNSPLHF.

The J gene is TRBJ1-2, the V gene TRBV5-1, with 7 bases fitting TRBD1. The V gene end was trimmed by 1 base and the J gene end by 5 bases; junction bases not matched to a gene: 5. In germline, CDR1 is SGHRS, CDR2 YFSETQ. The CDR3 runs 14 residues. The CDR3 spells CASSLSGTAYGYTF. In DNA form, the CDR3 reads TGCGCCAGCAGCTTGTCCGGGACAGCTTATGGCTACACCTTC.

This rearrangement joins TRBV6-5 to TRBJ2-7; 9 bases map to TRBD1. Germline V gene sequence: CDR1 MNHEY, CDR2 SVGAGI. The CDR3 totals 13 residues. J gave up 2 bases and V 7 bases, and 3 bases lay outside the gene matches. DNA for the CDR3: TGTGCCAGCAACCGGGACAGGGCCTACGAGCAGTACTTC. Translation gives CASNRDRAYEQYF.